The 5 T cell receptor beta chains reported below all come from one sample, sequenced in a study of cytomegalovirus exposure and HLA in healthy donors (TCRdb year 2017). The library was built by means of the immunoSEQ multiplex PCR assay. For the multiplex PCR, a mixture combining 60 forward primers for TCR Vbeta segments and 13 reverse primers for TCR Jbeta segments was used. TCRdb provides this immuneACCESS table in a form limited to in-frame rearrangements. Some clones are lacking; in checked studies, under half of them reflect an unresolved V gene, and why the rest are absent is not known. The sample data list some 110,000 clones, and roughly 80% of these were observed just once. The top ten clones comprise 22% of the sample. Sequencing input: PBMCs. The receptors were gathered from a young man in good health and CMV-seropositive.

J is TRBJ1-1 and V is TRBV9; D remains ambiguous. Per the germline V gene, CDR1 is SGDLS and CDR2 is YYNGEE. The germline V and J ends were trimmed by 0 bases and 5 bases, with 11 bases remaining between them. CDR3 size: 14 residues. CDR3 coding DNA: TGTGCCAGCAGCGTAGAGTCGGGGTTGACTGAAGCTTTCTTT. Protein sequence: CASSVESGLTEAFF.

This clone turned up a few times. The V call is TRBV6-1, the J call TRBJ1-5; D gene uncertain. In germline, CDR1 is MNHNS, CDR2 SASEGT. Trimming left V 0 bases short and J 4 bases short, with 7 bases between. CDR3 length equals 14 residues. CDR3 loop: CASSEASGNQPQHF. For the CDR3, the DNA is TGTGCCAGCAGTGAAGCGTCGGGGAATCAGCCCCAGCATTTT.

The genes are TRBV27 and TRBJ2-3; TRBD2 matches 8 bases. Germline loops: CDR1 MNHEY, CDR2 SMNVEV (reference sequence). There are 16 residues in the CDR3. With V trimmed by 6 bases and J by 5 bases, 13 bases remained unmatched. In DNA form, the CDR3 reads TGTGCCAGCAGCCCAGCAGCGGGGGAGTGGGGAGATACGCAGTATTTT. Translating gives CASSPAAGEWGDTQYF.

The chain carries TRBV5-6 and TRBJ1-2; 9 nucleotides match TRBD1. There are 14 residues in the CDR3. Germline loops: CDR1 SGHDT, CDR2 YYEEEE. Trimming cost V 4 bases and J 2 bases; bases outside gene matches: 3. This chain's CDR3 is CASSLTGGNYGYTF. The DNA of the CDR3 is TGTGCCAGCAGCCTGACAGGGGGGAACTATGGCTACACCTTC.

The chain uses TRBV10-3 and TRBJ2-2; 9 nucleotides agree with TRBD2. Germline-derived CDR1 and CDR2 are ENHRY and SYGVKD. J gave up 1 base and V 3 bases, and 12 bases lay outside the gene matches. The CDR3 spans 19 residues. The CDR3 nucleotides read TGTGCCATCAGTGATCGATTTCTAGCGGGATTAGAGAACACCGGGGAGCTGTTTTTT. Its protein product is CAISDRFLAGLENTGELFF.